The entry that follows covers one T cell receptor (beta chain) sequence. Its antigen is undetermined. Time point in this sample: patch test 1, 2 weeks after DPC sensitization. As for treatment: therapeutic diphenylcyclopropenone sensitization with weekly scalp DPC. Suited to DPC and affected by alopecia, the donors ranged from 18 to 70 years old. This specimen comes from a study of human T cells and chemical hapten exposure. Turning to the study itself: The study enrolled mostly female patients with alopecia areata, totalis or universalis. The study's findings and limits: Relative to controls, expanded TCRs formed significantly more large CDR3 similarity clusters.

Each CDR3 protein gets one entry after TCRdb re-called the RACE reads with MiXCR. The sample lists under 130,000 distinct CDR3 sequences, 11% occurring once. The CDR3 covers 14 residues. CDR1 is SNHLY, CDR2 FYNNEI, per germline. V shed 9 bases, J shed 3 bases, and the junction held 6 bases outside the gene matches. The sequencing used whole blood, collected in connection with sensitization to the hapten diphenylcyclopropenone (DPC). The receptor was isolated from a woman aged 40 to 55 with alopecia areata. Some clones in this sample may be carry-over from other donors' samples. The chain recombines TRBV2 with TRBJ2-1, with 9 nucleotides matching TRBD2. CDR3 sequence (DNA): TGTGCCAGTTTAGGGACTAGCCGCTACAATGAGCAGTTCTTC. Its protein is CASLGTSRYNEQFF.